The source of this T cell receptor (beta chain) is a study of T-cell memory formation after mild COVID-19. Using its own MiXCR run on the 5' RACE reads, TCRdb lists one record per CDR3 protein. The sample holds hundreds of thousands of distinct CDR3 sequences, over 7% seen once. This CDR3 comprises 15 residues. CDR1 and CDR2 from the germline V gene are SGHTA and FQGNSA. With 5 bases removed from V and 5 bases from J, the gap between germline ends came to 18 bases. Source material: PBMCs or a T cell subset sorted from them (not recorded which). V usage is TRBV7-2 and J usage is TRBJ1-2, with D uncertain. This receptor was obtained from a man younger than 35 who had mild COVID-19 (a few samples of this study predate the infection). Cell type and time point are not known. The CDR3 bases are TGTGCCAGCAGCCCCCAGTGGGGATCTTGGTATGGCTACACCTTC. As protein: CASSPQWGSWYGYTF.